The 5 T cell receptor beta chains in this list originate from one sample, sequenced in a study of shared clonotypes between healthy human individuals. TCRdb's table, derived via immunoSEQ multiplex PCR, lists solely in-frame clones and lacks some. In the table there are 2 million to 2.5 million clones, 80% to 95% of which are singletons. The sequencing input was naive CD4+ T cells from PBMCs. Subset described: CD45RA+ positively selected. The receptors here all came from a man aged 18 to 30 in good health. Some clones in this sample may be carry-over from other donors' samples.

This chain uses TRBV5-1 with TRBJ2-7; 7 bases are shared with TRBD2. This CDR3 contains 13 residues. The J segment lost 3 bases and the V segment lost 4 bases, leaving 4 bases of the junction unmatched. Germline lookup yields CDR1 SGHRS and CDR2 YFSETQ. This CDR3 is CASSRGGDYEQYF. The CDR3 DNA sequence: TGCGCCAGCAGCCGCGGGGGTGACTACGAGCAGTACTTC. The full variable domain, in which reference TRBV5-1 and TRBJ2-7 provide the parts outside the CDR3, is KAGVTQTPRYLIKTRGQQVTLSCSPISGHRSVSWYQQTPGQGLQFLFEYFSETQRNKGNFPGRFSGRQFSNSRSEMNVSTLELGDSALYLCASSRGGDYEQYFGPGTRLTVT.

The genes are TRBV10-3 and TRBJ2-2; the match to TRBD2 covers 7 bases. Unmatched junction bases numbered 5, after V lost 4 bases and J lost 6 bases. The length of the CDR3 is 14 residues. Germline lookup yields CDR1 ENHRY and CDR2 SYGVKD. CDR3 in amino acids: CAISAYRGAGELFF. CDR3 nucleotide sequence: TGTGCCATCAGTGCGTACCGGGGGGCCGGGGAGCTGTTTTTT.

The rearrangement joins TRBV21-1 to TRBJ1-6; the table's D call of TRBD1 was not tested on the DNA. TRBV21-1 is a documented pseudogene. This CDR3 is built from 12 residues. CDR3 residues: CASRQLNSPLHF. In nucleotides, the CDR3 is TGTGCCAGCCGACAGCTGAATTCACCCCTCCACTTT.

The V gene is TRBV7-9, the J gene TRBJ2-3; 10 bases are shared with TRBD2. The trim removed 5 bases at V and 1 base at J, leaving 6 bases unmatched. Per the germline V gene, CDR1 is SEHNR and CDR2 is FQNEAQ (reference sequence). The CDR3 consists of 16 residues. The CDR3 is CASSQLAGGRTDTQYF. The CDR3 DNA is TGTGCCAGCAGCCAATTAGCGGGAGGTCGCACAGATACGCAGTATTTT.

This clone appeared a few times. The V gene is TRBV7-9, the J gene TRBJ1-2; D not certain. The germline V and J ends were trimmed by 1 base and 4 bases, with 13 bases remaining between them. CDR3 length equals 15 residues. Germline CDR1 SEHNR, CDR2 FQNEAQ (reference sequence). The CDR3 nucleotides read TGTGCCAGCAGCTTAGTCGGCTTGGGGTCCTATGGCTACACCTTC. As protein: CASSLVGLGSYGYTF. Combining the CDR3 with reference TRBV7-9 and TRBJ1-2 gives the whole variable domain DTGVSQNPRHKITKRGQNVTFRCDPISEHNRLYWYRQTLGQGPEFLTYFQNEAQLEKSRLLSDRFSAERPKGSFSTLEIQRTEQGDSAMYLCASSLVGLGSYGYTFGSGTRLTVV.